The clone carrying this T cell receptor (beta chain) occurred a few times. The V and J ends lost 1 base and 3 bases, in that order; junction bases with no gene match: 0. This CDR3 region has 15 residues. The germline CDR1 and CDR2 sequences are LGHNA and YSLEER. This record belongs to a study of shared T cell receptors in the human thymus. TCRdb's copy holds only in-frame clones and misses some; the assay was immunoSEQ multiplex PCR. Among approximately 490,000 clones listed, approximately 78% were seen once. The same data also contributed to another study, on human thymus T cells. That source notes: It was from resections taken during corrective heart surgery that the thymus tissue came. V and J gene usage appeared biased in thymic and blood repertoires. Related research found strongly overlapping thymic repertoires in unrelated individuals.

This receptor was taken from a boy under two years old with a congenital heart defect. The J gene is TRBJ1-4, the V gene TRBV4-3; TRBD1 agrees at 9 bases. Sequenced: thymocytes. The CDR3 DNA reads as TGCGCCAGCAGCCAAGGGACAGGGGCTAATGAAAAACTGTTTTTT. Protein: CASSQGTGANEKLFF.